Listed below are T cell receptor beta chains from one sample, sequenced in a study of blood T cell repertoires in COVID-19. TCRdb keeps only in-frame clones here, not all; method: immunoSEQ multiplex PCR. Of roughly 100,000 clones in the sample, roughly 90% were seen once. Sequenced sample: peripheral blood. The receptors come from a woman between 45 and 60 years old with COVID-19, enrolled during active disease. The CDR3 runs from the conserved cysteine through the conserved F or W. Fields, in order: V gene, J gene, CDR3 protein.

v_gene: TRBV21-1
j_gene: TRBJ2-2
CDR3aa: CASSRVYRETNTGELFF

v_gene: TRBV12-3/TRBV12-4
j_gene: TRBJ1-2
CDR3aa: CASGGADGYTF

v_gene: TRBV13
j_gene: TRBJ1-5
CDR3aa: CASSQGAAGPQHF

v_gene: TRBV9
j_gene: TRBJ1-3
CDR3aa: CASSVKQALSSGNTIYF

v_gene: TRBV7-9
j_gene: TRBJ2-7
CDR3aa: CASSWPGRGYEQYF

v_gene: TRBV7-8
j_gene: TRBJ2-2
CDR3aa: CASSLARARGTGELFF

v_gene: TRBV3-1/TRBV3-2
j_gene: TRBJ2-4
CDR3aa: CASSQGSSKNIQYF

v_gene: TRBV11-3
j_gene: TRBJ2-7
CDR3aa: CASSDGGQGADEQYF

v_gene: TRBV7-9
j_gene: TRBJ1-6
CDR3aa: CASSYQGAVSPLHF

v_gene: TRBV7-8
j_gene: TRBJ1-3
CDR3aa: CASSYPGVSSGNTIYF

v_gene: TRBV12-3/TRBV12-4
j_gene: TRBJ2-2
CDR3aa: CASSNSVTGELFF

v_gene: TRBV11-3
j_gene: TRBJ1-2
CDR3aa: CASSFRGTETSNYGYTF

v_gene: TRBV7-2
j_gene: TRBJ1-5
CDR3aa: CASSPPAAGQPQHF

v_gene: TRBV28
j_gene: TRBJ1-2
CDR3aa: CASSFIHGYGYTF

v_gene: TRBV6-1
j_gene: TRBJ1-5
CDR3aa: CASSEIAVGSNQPQHF

v_gene: TRBV9
j_gene: TRBJ2-7
CDR3aa: CASSTRTSGYEQYF

v_gene: TRBV7-3
j_gene: TRBJ2-5
CDR3aa: CASSETGSETQYF

v_gene: TRBV11-3
j_gene: TRBJ2-4
CDR3aa: CASSINRIQYF

v_gene: TRBV18
j_gene: TRBJ2-7
CDR3aa: CASSPGDYEQYF

v_gene: TRBV7-9
j_gene: TRBJ2-1
CDR3aa: CASSLWGLMQFF

v_gene: TRBV11-1
j_gene: TRBJ2-5
CDR3aa: CASSHGGQGLWETQYF

v_gene: TRBV6-5
j_gene: TRBJ1-5
CDR3aa: CASSTGQGGQPQHF

v_gene: TRBV10-3
j_gene: TRBJ1-3
CDR3aa: CATTTGEGNTIYF

v_gene: TRBV5-1
j_gene: TRBJ2-3
CDR3aa: CASSLAGKRQDTQYF

v_gene: TRBV7-2
j_gene: TRBJ1-1
CDR3aa: CASSLFVGSMNTEAFF

v_gene: TRBV19
j_gene: TRBJ1-2
CDR3aa: CASSALTGGGYGYTF

v_gene: TRBV10-1
j_gene: TRBJ1-5
CDR3aa: CASKYRGRGQPQHF

v_gene: TRBV2
j_gene: TRBJ1-2
CDR3aa: CASSETPGDPYGYTF

v_gene: TRBV27
j_gene: TRBJ2-5
CDR3aa: CASSLGLAETQYF

v_gene: TRBV11-3
j_gene: TRBJ2-2
CDR3aa: CASRPSGLSAGPFTGELFF